Listed below are T cell receptor beta chains from one sample, sequenced in a study of blood T cell repertoires in COVID-19. Libraries were prepared by immunoSEQ multiplex PCR; TCRdb keeps only in-frame clonotypes and omits some of them. The sample comprises about 140,000 clones, around 84% of which are singletons, and 5% to 6% rests with the top ten. Sequences were obtained from peripheral blood. These receptors were collected from a human donor in a cohort sampled during active COVID-19. The CDR3 runs from the conserved cysteine through the conserved F or W. A D gene is named only where the DNA matches it firmly. The size of a clone is reported for some rows only, either as once, few or many, or as a class for expanded clones.

J: TRBJ1-3
V: TRBV13
D: NA
size: few
CDR3: CASSSRQAGNTIYF
DNA: TGTGCCAGCAGCTCCCGACAGGCTGGAAACACCATATATTTT

J: TRBJ1-5
V: TRBV28
D: NA
size: NA
CDR3: CASSSGGRGQPQHF
DNA: TGTGCCAGCAGTTCGGGGGGTCGGGGTCAGCCCCAGCATTTT

J: TRBJ2-7
V: TRBV5-1
D: NA
size: NA
CDR3: CASSLRTEGREYF
DNA: TGCGCCAGCAGCCTACGGACAGAGGGGAGGGAGTACTTC

J: TRBJ2-5
V: TRBV5-1
D: TRBD1
size: NA
CDR3: CASSLGLGQGNVETQYF
DNA: TGCGCCAGCAGCTTGGGGCTGGGACAGGGAAACGTGGAGACCCAGTACTTC

J: TRBJ2-7
V: TRBV12-1
D: NA
size: NA
CDR3: CASSSTDRSPYEQYF
DNA: TGTGCCAGCAGCTCTACGGACAGATCACCCTACGAGCAGTACTTC

J: TRBJ2-7
V: TRBV27
D: NA
size: NA
CDR3: CASSSYGTNEQYF
DNA: TGTGCCAGCAGTTCCTACGGGACAAACGAGCAGTACTTC

J: TRBJ1-1
V: TRBV6-5
D: NA
size: NA
CDR3: CASRRGGSPEAFF
DNA: TGTGCCAGCAGAAGGGGGGGCAGCCCTGAAGCTTTCTTT

J: TRBJ1-6
V: TRBV3-1/TRBV3-2
D: NA
size: NA
CDR3: CASSQDRVGDSPLHF
DNA: TGTGCCAGCAGCCAAGATCGTGTAGGGGATTCACCCCTCCACTTT

J: TRBJ2-7
V: TRBV5-1
D: TRBD1
size: NA
CDR3: CASSLARTGGTSYEQYF
DNA: TGCGCCAGCAGCTTGGCGCGGACAGGGGGCACCTCCTACGAGCAGTACTTC

J: TRBJ2-5
V: TRBV5-4
D: TRBD2
size: NA
CDR3: CASSLDLAGGQKETQYF
DNA: TGTGCCAGCAGCTTGGATCTAGCGGGGGGGCAGAAAGAGACCCAGTACTTC

J: TRBJ2-2
V: TRBV5-5
D: TRBD2
size: NA
CDR3: CASSLLAGAPNTGELFF
DNA: TGTGCCAGCAGCCTGTTAGCGGGGGCCCCGAACACCGGGGAGCTGTTTTTT

J: TRBJ2-3
V: TRBV28
D: TRBD1
size: NA
CDR3: CASSLTGVGDTQYF
DNA: TGTGCCAGCAGTTTAACAGGGGTAGGAGATACGCAGTATTTT

J: TRBJ2-1
V: TRBV18
D: NA
size: NA
CDR3: CASSPPNSRGSGNEQFF
DNA: TGTGCCAGCTCACCACCGAATAGCCGGGGTTCGGGCAATGAGCAGTTCTTC

J: TRBJ2-7
V: TRBV28
D: NA
size: NA
CDR3: CASSLWQGPVYEQYF
DNA: TGTGCCAGCAGTTTATGGCAGGGCCCGGTTTACGAGCAGTACTTC

J: TRBJ2-7
V: TRBV28
D: TRBD1
size: NA
CDR3: CASTGQGRFYEQYF
DNA: TGTGCCAGCACCGGACAGGGAAGATTCTACGAGCAGTACTTC

J: TRBJ1-3
V: TRBV15
D: NA
size: NA
CDR3: CATSRVQGTGNTIYF
DNA: TGTGCCACCAGCAGAGTGCAGGGGACAGGAAACACCATATATTTT

J: TRBJ1-1
V: TRBV5-1
D: NA
size: NA
CDR3: CASSLGSTAMNTEAFF
DNA: TGCGCCAGCAGCTTGGGGTCGACAGCTATGAACACTGAAGCTTTCTTT

J: TRBJ2-3
V: TRBV7-9
D: TRBD2
size: once
CDR3: CASSLGLSGGFTDTQYF
DNA: TGTGCCAGCAGCTTAGGGCTTAGCGGGGGCTTCACAGATACGCAGTATTTT

J: TRBJ2-7
V: TRBV28
D: NA
size: NA
CDR3: CASSIQGYYEQYF
DNA: TGTGCCAGCAGTATACAGGGATACTACGAGCAGTACTTC

J: TRBJ2-6
V: TRBV5-1
D: NA
size: NA
CDR3: CASSPGTVSLGANVLTF
DNA: TGCGCCAGCAGCCCCGGGACTGTCTCCTTAGGGGCCAACGTCCTGACTTTC

J: TRBJ1-4
V: TRBV4-1
D: NA
size: once
CDR3: CASSQTGFEKLFF
DNA: TGCGCCAGCAGCCAAACAGGGTTTGAAAAACTGTTTTTT

J: TRBJ2-1
V: TRBV13
D: TRBD2
size: once
CDR3: CASSLGLAGAGSYNEQFF
DNA: TGTGCCAGCAGCCTAGGACTAGCGGGAGCAGGCTCCTACAATGAGCAGTTCTTC

J: TRBJ1-5
V: TRBV15
D: NA
size: few
CDR3: CATSRDDGQPQHF
DNA: TGTGCCACCAGCAGAGATGATGGCCAGCCCCAGCATTTT

J: TRBJ2-1
V: TRBV7-8
D: TRBD2
size: NA
CDR3: CASSLRLAGGLNEQFF
DNA: TGTGCCAGCAGCCTTCGACTAGCGGGAGGGCTCAATGAGCAGTTCTTC

J: TRBJ2-1
V: TRBV3-1/TRBV3-2
D: TRBD1
size: NA
CDR3: CASSRTGTGVNEQFF
DNA: TGTGCCAGCAGCCGAACCGGGACAGGGGTAAATGAGCAGTTCTTC

J: TRBJ1-5
V: TRBV7-3
D: TRBD1
size: NA
CDR3: CASSSRGASNQPQHF
DNA: TGTGCCAGCAGCTCCAGGGGGGCCAGCAATCAGCCCCAGCATTTT

J: TRBJ2-3
V: TRBV28
D: NA
size: once
CDR3: CASSPVFGTQYF
DNA: TGTGCCAGCAGCCCCGTTTTCGGTACGCAGTATTTT

J: TRBJ2-7
V: TRBV11-2
D: TRBD1
size: NA
CDR3: CASSWTGEYEQYF
DNA: TGTGCCAGCAGCTGGACAGGCGAATACGAGCAGTACTTC

J: TRBJ2-2
V: TRBV10-3
D: TRBD2
size: NA
CDR3: CAISEPGLADSLNTGELFF
DNA: TGTGCCATCAGTGAACCGGGACTAGCTGATTCGTTGAACACCGGGGAGCTGTTTTTT

J: TRBJ2-5
V: TRBV5-1
D: NA
size: NA
CDR3: CASRPQNQETQYF
DNA: TGCGCCAGCAGGCCCCAGAACCAAGAGACCCAGTACTTC

J: TRBJ2-7
V: TRBV10-3
D: NA
size: NA
CDR3: CAISRDRSEEQYF
DNA: TGTGCCATCAGTAGAGACAGGTCGGAGGAGCAGTACTTC

J: TRBJ2-1
V: TRBV12-3/TRBV12-4
D: NA
size: NA
CDR3: CASSPPPGQFF
DNA: TGTGCCAGCAGTCCCCCCCCGGGGCAGTTCTTC

J: TRBJ1-1
V: TRBV12-3/TRBV12-4
D: NA
size: NA
CDR3: CASSLMGGTEAFF
DNA: TGTGCCAGCAGTTTGATGGGAGGTACTGAAGCTTTCTTT

J: TRBJ2-7
V: TRBV19
D: TRBD2
size: NA
CDR3: CASSPTSGAYEQYF
DNA: TGTGCCAGTAGCCCGACTAGCGGTGCCTACGAGCAGTACTTC

J: TRBJ2-5
V: TRBV25-1
D: TRBD1
size: NA
CDR3: CASSDSGTGGGETQYF
DNA: TGTGCCAGCAGTGATTCCGGGACAGGGGGTGGGGAGACCCAGTACTTC

J: TRBJ2-3
V: TRBV14
D: NA
size: NA
CDR3: CASSQTGKGTQYF
DNA: TGTGCCAGCAGCCAAACAGGGAAGGGTACGCAGTATTTT

J: TRBJ2-5
V: TRBV7-8
D: NA
size: few
CDR3: CASEGGSAGETQYF
DNA: TGTGCCAGCGAGGGTGGATCGGCGGGAGAGACCCAGTACTTC

J: TRBJ2-1
V: TRBV6-6
D: NA
size: NA
CDR3: CASSYVESTYNEQFF
DNA: TGTGCCAGCAGTTACGTGGAGTCAACCTACAATGAGCAGTTCTTC

J: TRBJ2-7
V: TRBV11-2
D: TRBD1
size: NA
CDR3: CASSPLTGLEQYF
DNA: TGTGCCAGCAGCCCCCTGACAGGGCTCGAGCAGTACTTC

J: TRBJ1-4
V: TRBV25-1
D: TRBD1
size: once
CDR3: CASSDPGQGTTNEKLFF
DNA: TGTGCCAGCAGTGACCCGGGACAGGGAACAACTAATGAAAAACTGTTTTTT

J: TRBJ2-3
V: TRBV4-1
D: TRBD2
size: NA
CDR3: CASSRSGTPGADTQYF
DNA: TGCGCCAGCAGCCGGAGCGGGACTCCCGGGGCCGATACGCAGTATTTT

J: TRBJ1-1
V: TRBV5-1
D: NA
size: NA
CDR3: CASSTRQISNTEAFF
DNA: TGCGCCAGCAGCACCAGACAGATTTCGAACACTGAAGCTTTCTTT